This is a list of T cell receptor beta chains from one sample in a study of cytomegalovirus exposure and HLA in healthy donors. The protocol was immunoSEQ multiplex PCR, while the TCRdb copy is restricted to in-frame clones and leaves out a portion. The sample includes roughly 110,000 clones, 55% to 70% of them seen just once. Sequencing was done on a sample of PBMCs. The origin of the receptors is a woman between 25 and 40 years old in good health and CMV-seronegative. CDR3s include the opening cysteine and the closing phenylalanine or tryptophan. D genes are given only for firm matches. Only part of the rows carry a size: once, few, many, or a class if the clone is expanded.

v_call	clone_size	d_call	j_call	cdr3_nt	cdr3_aa
TRBV9	-	-	TRBJ2-3	TGTGCCAGCAGCGTACAGTCAGGGGCATTAATTAGCACAGATACGCAGTATTTT	CASSVQSGALISTDTQYF
TRBV5-6	few	TRBD2	TRBJ2-3	TGTGCCAGCAGCTTGACTAGCGCGGTCACAGATACGCAGTATTTT	CASSLTSAVTDTQYF
TRBV2	few	TRBD1	TRBJ2-1	TGTGCCAGCGGGGACAGACTAAACGCTGAGCAGTTCTTC	CASGDRLNAEQFF
TRBV28	-	TRBD1	TRBJ1-5	TGTGCCAGCAGCCCGGGACAGGGGTCCCAGCCCCAGCATTTT	CASSPGQGSQPQHF
TRBV7-3	-	TRBD2	TRBJ2-2	TGTGCCAGCAGCTTAGTTGTAGCGGGAGTCCAAGGGGAGCTGTTTTTT	CASSLVVAGVQGELFF
TRBV5-8	once	-	TRBJ2-3	TGTGCCAGCAGCTTGGGGCACGGGCGGGACACAGATACGCAGTATTTT	CASSLGHGRDTDTQYF
TRBV5-4	once	-	TRBJ1-2	TGTGCCAGCAGCTTGCGCAGGGTTACTAACTATGGCTACACCTTC	CASSLRRVTNYGYTF
TRBV5-1	-	-	TRBJ2-1	TGCGCCAGCAGCTTGGTAGTCGGGAATGAGCAGTTCTTC	CASSLVVGNEQFF
TRBV29-1	-	-	TRBJ2-4	TGCAGCGTTGAAACAGGACAAGGACGGGACATTCAGTACTTC	CSVETGQGRDIQYF
TRBV5-4	once	-	TRBJ2-1	TGTGCCAGCAGCTTGGAGGGGTACTACAATGAGCAGTTCTTC	CASSLEGYYNEQFF
TRBV29-1	few	-	TRBJ2-7	TGCAGCGTTGTGATTGTGACAGGCTACGAGCAGTACTTC	CSVVIVTGYEQYF
TRBV11-2	-	-	TRBJ2-5	TGTGCCAGCAGCTTAGTAACAAAGGGCTGGACAGCCCAAGAGACCCAGTACTTC	CASSLVTKGWTAQETQYF
TRBV18	-	-	TRBJ1-1	TGTGCCAGCTCACCAAGGGGGGGGGCGACTGAAGCTTTCTTT	CASSPRGGATEAFF
TRBV7-8	-	-	TRBJ2-3	TGTGCCAGCAGCCAGCTAGTACAGGTGGGCACAGATACGCAGTATTTT	CASSQLVQVGTDTQYF
TRBV30	-	TRBD2	TRBJ2-1	TGTGCCTGGAGCCCGGGACTAGCGGGAGGCAATGAGCAGTTCTTC	CAWSPGLAGGNEQFF
TRBV28	-	-	TRBJ2-7	TGTGCCAGCAGTCCGTCTCCAGGGGTTGGCGAGCAGTACTTC	CASSPSPGVGEQYF
TRBV5-4	-	TRBD2	TRBJ2-5	TGTGCCAGCAGCCACTGGACTAGTTGGCAACAAGAGACCCAGTACTTC	CASSHWTSWQQETQYF
TRBV7-3	-	-	TRBJ2-7	TGTGCCAGCAGCCCCGCCCCTGGGCAGCTCTACGAGCAGTACTTC	CASSPAPGQLYEQYF
TRBV5-1	-	TRBD1	TRBJ2-5	TGCGCCAGCAGCTTGGATGGGGACAGGCAAGAGACCCAGTACTTC	CASSLDGDRQETQYF
TRBV2	-	-	TRBJ1-2	TGTGCCAGGGATCAGGCGTTCACTAACTATGGCTACACCTTC	CARDQAFTNYGYTF
TRBV6-1	-	-	TRBJ2-2	TGTGCCAGCAGCCCCAGACAGAGCACCGGGGAGCTGTTTTTT	CASSPRQSTGELFF
TRBV7-2	few	TRBD2	TRBJ2-7	TGTGCCAGCAGCTTAGGGCCCCCAGGGACTAGCGGGAGCTCCTACGAGCAGTACTTC	CASSLGPPGTSGSSYEQYF
TRBV4-1	-	-	TRBJ2-2	TGCGCCAGCAGCCAGATGGACAGAGGTAACACCGGGGAGCTGTTTTTT	CASSQMDRGNTGELFF
TRBV2	-	-	TRBJ1-2	TGTGCCAGCAGTGAAAACAGAGAGAAGGGGGGCTACACCTTC	CASSENREKGGYTF
TRBV6-5	few	TRBD1	TRBJ2-7	TGTGCCAGCAGCAAGGGACAGGGAGTTTCCTACGAGCAGTACTTC	CASSKGQGVSYEQYF